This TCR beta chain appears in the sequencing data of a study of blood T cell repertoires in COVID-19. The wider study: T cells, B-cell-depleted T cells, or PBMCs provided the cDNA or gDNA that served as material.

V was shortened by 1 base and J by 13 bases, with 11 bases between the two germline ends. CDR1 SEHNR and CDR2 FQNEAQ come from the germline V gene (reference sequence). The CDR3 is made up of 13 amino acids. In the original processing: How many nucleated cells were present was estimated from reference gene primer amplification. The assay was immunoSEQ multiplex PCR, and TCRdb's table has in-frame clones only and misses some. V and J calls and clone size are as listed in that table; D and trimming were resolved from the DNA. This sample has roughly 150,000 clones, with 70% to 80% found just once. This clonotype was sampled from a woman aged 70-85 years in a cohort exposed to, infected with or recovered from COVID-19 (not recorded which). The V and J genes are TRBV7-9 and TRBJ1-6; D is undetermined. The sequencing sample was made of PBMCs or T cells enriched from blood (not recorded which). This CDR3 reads CASSLEGTGPLHF. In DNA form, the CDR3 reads TGTGCCAGCAGCTTAGAAGGCACCGGGCCCCTCCACTTT.